The 24 T cell receptor beta chains in this list originate from one sample, sequenced in a study of T-cell reconstitution after alpha-beta-depleted transplantation in children. The authors prepared the TCRbeta library with unique molecular identifiers. One entry per CDR3 protein, called by TCRdb with MiXCR from the PCR reads. Here the sample spans about a million distinct CDR3 sequences, 25% to 35% being singletons. The sequenced sample was PBMCs, mostly from graft donor cells, obtained 360 days after TCRalphabeta/CD19-depleted stem cell transplant. Every receptor here comes from a boy in the first two years of life who had a stem cell transplant for SCID, so the T cells may come from the graft donor.

This clonotype was picked up a small number of times. The rearrangement links TRBV6-5 to TRBJ2-1, with 12 bases lining up with TRBD2. Trimming took 0 bases from V and 0 from J; bases not matched to a gene: 6. The CDR3 totals 19 residues. Germline V gene lookup returns CDR1 MNHEY and CDR2 SVGAGI. The CDR3 reads CASSYSASGGVSSYNEQFF. In nucleotides, the CDR3 is TGTGCCAGCAGTTACTCGGCTAGCGGGGGGGTGAGCTCCTACAATGAGCAGTTCTTC.

This clonotype was observed a handful of times. Germline is not matched at one junction end, which may reflect a read error. The rearrangement links TRBV20-1 to TRBJ2-7; 7 nucleotides align to TRBD2. Germline CDR1 DFQATT, CDR2 SNEGSKA (reference sequence). The CDR3 runs to 11 residues. The CDR3 spells CSPSGPYEQYF. The CDR3 nucleotides are TGCAGTCCTAGCGGCCCCTACGAGCAGTACTTC.

The chain carries TRBV28 and TRBJ2-1; D not resolved. The CDR3 length is 15 residues. Trimming left V 6 bases short and J 4 bases short, with 16 bases between. Germline assignment: CDR1 MDHEN and CDR2 SYDVKM. CDR3 sequence: CASSHLIAKYNEQFF. Here the CDR3 DNA reads TGTGCCAGCAGCCATTTGATCGCCAAATACAATGAGCAGTTCTTC.

The rearrangement joins TRBV6-5 to TRBJ2-1, with 10 bases fitting TRBD2. Losses at the gene ends were 1 base for V and 6 bases for J; bases not matched to a gene: 3. Per germline, CDR1 MNHEY and CDR2 SVGAGI. This CDR3 contains 15 residues. The CDR3 loop is CASSYLVAGGNEQFF. The CDR3 DNA reads as TGTGCCAGCAGTTACTTGGTAGCGGGGGGCAATGAGCAGTTCTTC.

This clonotype was picked up a small number of times. The chain combines TRBV12-3 or TRBV12-4 with TRBJ1-3; D gene ambiguous. CDR3 length equals 15 residues. Trimming took off 8 bases at V and 3 bases at J, with 17 bases between the two ends. The CDR3 bases are TGTGCCAGCTCGTTCAGTGGCTTAGTTGGAAACACCATATATTTT. Protein: CASSFSGLVGNTIYF.

The gene calls are TRBV20-1 and TRBJ2-5, with 8 positions matching TRBD1. V was pared by 3 bases and J by 4 bases, with 1 base of the junction left unmatched. The CDR3 totals 12 residues. CDR1 and CDR2 (germline): DFQATT, SNEGSKA (reference sequence). The CDR3 DNA sequence: TGCAGTGCTAGTGACAGGGGAGAGACCCAGTACTTC. It is translated as CSASDRGETQYF.

This clonotype occurred a few times. The chain recombines TRBV4-1 with TRBJ1-1; TRBD1 matches 8 bases. Trimming cost V 5 bases and J 0 bases; bases outside gene matches: 11. The CDR3 totals 17 residues. From germline, CDR1 is MGHRA and CDR2 YSYEKL. As DNA, the CDR3 is TGCGCCAGCAGCAAAACCCGAGACAGGGGCATGAACACTGAAGCTTTCTTT. It encodes CASSKTRDRGMNTEAFF.

The rearrangement uses TRBV6-5 and TRBJ2-1, with 7 bases lining up with TRBD1. Trimming took 3 bases from V and 4 from J; bases not matched to a gene: 3. The CDR3 spans 14 residues. CDR1 is MNHEY, CDR2 SVGAGI, per germline. CDR3 sequence (DNA): TGTGCCAGCAGTTATAACAGGGGATACAATGAGCAGTTCTTC. It translates to CASSYNRGYNEQFF.

The V call is TRBV27, the J call TRBJ2-7; TRBD1 agrees at 9 bases. The CDR3 sequence is 15 residues long. Trimming took 6 bases from V and 2 from J; bases not matched to a gene: 8. Germline V gene lookup returns CDR1 MNHEY and CDR2 SMNVEV (reference sequence). The CDR3 DNA reads TGTGCCAGCAGACTCCAAGGACAGGGGACCTACGAGCAGTACTTC. Translated, it gives CASRLQGQGTYEQYF.

This clonotype was seen a few times. J is TRBJ2-3 and V is TRBV28; 9 nucleotides align to TRBD1. The CDR3 is 17 residues long. V lost 6 bases to trimming and J lost 3 bases; unmatched junction nucleotides: 13. Germline lookup yields CDR1 MDHEN and CDR2 SYDVKM. The CDR3 reads CASSPAIGTGWTDTQYF. DNA for the CDR3: TGTGCCAGCAGCCCCGCCATCGGGACAGGGTGGACAGATACGCAGTATTTT.

The chain is built from TRBV6-2 or TRBV6-3 and TRBJ2-2; D gene ambiguous. Trimming pared 7 bases from V and 3 bases from J, leaving 12 bases between. The germline CDR1 and CDR2 sequences are MNHEY and SVGEGT. The CDR3 has 14 amino acids. Written as DNA, the CDR3 is TGTGCCAGCAAGGGCCTTGGGGACACCGGGGAGCTGTTTTTT. Translation: CASKGLGDTGELFF.

This clonotype was seen many times. V gene TRBV3-1 combines with J gene TRBJ2-1; 10 bases are a match to TRBD2. Germline V CDR1 and CDR2: LGHDT, YNNKEL (reference sequence). J gave up 5 bases and V 1 base, and 8 bases lay outside the gene matches. The CDR3 has 17 residues. Written as DNA, the CDR3 is TGTGCCAGCAGCCAAGTTACAGGAGGACTAGCGGACAATGAGCAGTTCTTC. Translating gives CASSQVTGGLADNEQFF.

This clonotype was recorded at least ten times. The genes are TRBV5-1 and TRBJ2-7; D is possibly TRBD1 (6 bases). CDR3 length: 14 residues. The ends were cut back, 0 bases at V and 5 bases at J, with 12 bases in the middle. CDR1 SGHRS and CDR2 YFSETQ come from the germline V gene. CDR3 in amino acids: CASSLGPGVDEQYF. DNA of the CDR3: TGCGCCAGCAGCTTGGGCCCAGGGGTCGACGAGCAGTACTTC.

Many counts were recorded for this clonotype. The rearrangement uses TRBV7-2 and TRBJ2-5, with 10 bases fitting TRBD1. From germline, CDR1 is SGHTA and CDR2 FQGNSA. With 3 bases clipped from V and 8 bases from J, the junction kept 9 bases outside the gene matches. The CDR3 totals 15 residues. Here the CDR3 reads CASSFDRGPGFTQYF. CDR3 nucleotides: TGTGCCAGCAGCTTTGACAGGGGGCCAGGTTTTACCCAGTACTTC.

This clonotype was detected only a few times. The chain joins TRBV29-1 to TRBJ1-1, with D possibly matching TRBD1 (6 bases). CDR1 is SQVTM and CDR2 is ANQGSEA in the germline V gene. V was pared by 3 bases and J by 2 bases, with 13 bases between. This CDR3 contains 14 residues. In DNA form, the CDR3 reads TGCAGCGTTGACATGGACAGACGTAACACTGAAGCTTTCTTT. Translation: CSVDMDRRNTEAFF.

This clonotype was recorded a few times. Relative to the germline gene, one junction end is altered; a read error may explain this. The rearrangement links TRBV6-1 to TRBJ2-5; either TRBD1 or TRBD2 may supply D (6 bases each). The length of the CDR3 is 11 residues. In germline, CDR1 is MNHNS, CDR2 SASEGT. CDR3: CASSRGPSYHF. CDR3 sequence (DNA): TGTGCCAGCAGTCGGGGGCCATCTTATCACTTC.

V usage is TRBV27 and J usage is TRBJ2-3, with 7 bases aligning to TRBD1. Germline CDR1 and CDR2: MNHEY and SMNVEV (reference sequence). This CDR3 has 19 amino acids. V lost 4 bases, J lost 1 base, and 17 bases stayed unmatched. CDR3 residues: CASSSHRGDSPWGTDTQYF. CDR3 nucleotides: TGTGCCAGCAGTTCGCACAGGGGAGACAGCCCTTGGGGCACAGATACGCAGTATTTT.

The chain uses TRBV20-1 and TRBJ2-1; D perhaps matches TRBD2 (7 bases). Germline CDR1 and CDR2: DFQATT and SNEGSKA (reference sequence). The CDR3 is 16 residues long. Between the trimmed V and J ends, which lost 4 bases and 0 bases, there was a span of 16 bases. This CDR3 is CSAMLGGAGSYNEQFF. Here the CDR3 DNA reads TGCAGTGCTATGTTGGGGGGGGCTGGCTCCTACAATGAGCAGTTCTTC.

This clonotype was detected only a few times. The chain carries TRBV29-1 and TRBJ2-2; no clear D. This CDR3 spans 12 amino acids. CDR1 SQVTM and CDR2 ANQGSEA come from the germline V gene. V lost 7 bases and J lost 4, with 10 bases in between. DNA for the CDR3: TGCAGCGGATGTGAATTCACCGGGGAGCTGTTTTTT. Residues: CSGCEFTGELFF.

The V gene is TRBV6-1, the J gene TRBJ1-5, with a tentative D call TRBD1 (6 bases). Deletions cut 6 bases from V and 0 bases from J, with 15 bases between. CDR3 length: 16 amino acids. CDR1 MNHNS and CDR2 SASEGT come from the germline V gene. DNA of the CDR3: TGTGCCAGCAGCCGAACCGGGACACGTAGCAATCAGCCCCAGCATTTT. It specifies CASSRTGTRSNQPQHF.

V gene TRBV5-1 combines with J gene TRBJ2-5; tentative D call: TRBD1 (6 bases). Germline values: CDR1 SGHRS, CDR2 YFSETQ. This CDR3 comprises 14 residues. Trimming removed 4 bases from V and 5 bases from J, with 15 bases in between. CDR3 amino acids: CASSLISGEETQYF. The CDR3 DNA reads as TGCGCCAGCAGCCTTATTTCAGGGGAGGAGACCCAGTACTTC.

This clonotype was observed a few times. V gene TRBV7-2 combines with J gene TRBJ1-5, with D tentatively TRBD1 (5 bases). Germline assignment: CDR1 SGHTA and CDR2 FQGNSA. V dropped 1 base and J dropped 5 bases, with 15 bases sitting between them. The CDR3 totals 16 residues. CDR3 sequence (DNA): TGTGCCAGCAGCTTAGAGGGCAGGGCAAGGGATCAGCCCCAGCATTTT. It encodes CASSLEGRARDQPQHF.

This clonotype has more than one count but fewer than ten. The chain joins TRBV5-5 to TRBJ2-7; 7 bases fit TRBD2. CDR1 and CDR2 from the germline V gene are SGHKS and YYEKEE (reference sequence). This CDR3 has 16 residues. The junction had 11 bases not matched to a gene; V was cut back by 4 bases and J by 1 base. For the CDR3, the DNA is TGTGCCAGCAGCCCGCCCCGGACTAGATTTTCCTACGAGCAGTACTTC. Its protein is CASSPPRTRFSYEQYF.

There are a few counts of this clonotype. The rearrangement joins TRBV5-1 to TRBJ2-5, with D perhaps TRBD2 (6 bases). Germline loops: CDR1 SGHRS, CDR2 YFSETQ. The V end lost 4 bases, the J end lost 1 base, and 11 bases lay between the germline ends. The CDR3 runs 14 residues. Written as DNA, the CDR3 is TGCGCCAGCAGCAGAACTAGCACCCAAGAGACCCAGTACTTC. Translating it yields CASSRTSTQETQYF.